One TCR beta chain is described in this entry. This sample is drawn from a study of CD8 T cells in ankylosing spondylitis. The CDR3 consists of 11 residues. Trimming removed 4 bases at V and 7 bases at J, with 11 bases between. From germline, CDR1 is SQVTM and CDR2 ANQGSEA. TCRdb ran MiXCR on the 5' RACE reads and lists one entry per CDR3 protein. Counted here are approximately 30,000 distinct CDR3 sequences, 6.5% to 9.5% occurring once; the ten biggest clones make up around 30%. The chain is built from TRBV29-1 and TRBJ2-7; D possibly corresponds to TRBD1 (6 bases). The TCR comes from a male donor with ankylosing spondylitis or in good health (not recorded which). The sample comprised blood. CDR3 loop: CSVGGGTEQYF. CDR3 nucleotide sequence: TGCAGCGTTGGAGGGGGTACGGAGCAGTACTTC.